Below, 2 T cell receptor beta chains from the same sample are listed, as sequenced in a study of T cells in women clearing cervical HPV infection. This table comes from immunoSEQ multiplex PCR, and its TCRdb copy is limited to in-frame clones, with some not included. This table holds some 19,000 clones. Material: blood buffy coat. Receptors originate from a woman between 18 and 75 years old with a cervical HPV16 infection that either progressed to CIN3+ or cleared (not recorded which).

Of note for this clone: The sequenced fragment ends 3 residues before the CDR3 boundary, so the rest is inferred from the germline J gene. The chain uses TRBV6-1 and TRBJ2-7; D unresolved. The CDR3 loop spans 14 amino acids. The germline gives CDR1 MNHNS, CDR2 SASEGT. Trimming took 2 bases from V and 0 from J, leaving 8 bases between them. CDR3 sequence reads: CASSESVFSYEQYF. CDR3 DNA, as far as it was read: TGTGCCAGCAGTGAATCGGTCTTCTCCTACGAG.

Notes on this clone: The sequence runs out 3 residues before the end of the CDR3; the remainder is reconstructed from the germline J gene. This rearrangement joins TRBV18 to TRBJ1-1, with 7 positions matching TRBD1. This CDR3 region has 13 residues. Germline CDR1 and CDR2: KGHSH and LQKENI. V was clipped by 2 bases and J by 4 bases; unmatched bases: 1. CDR3 DNA, as far as it was read: TGTGCCAGCTCACCATCAGGGGGCACTGAA. It codes for CASSPSGGTE. The CDR3 as a whole reads CASSPSGGTEAFF. Variable domain in full (rest from reference TRBV18 and TRBJ1-1): NAGVMQNPRHLVRRRGQEARLRCSPMKGHSHVYWYRQLPEEGLKFMVYLQKENIIDESGMPKERFSAEFPKEGPSILRIQQVVRGDSAAYFCASSPSGGTEAFFGQGTRLTVV.